Listed here are 25 T cell receptor beta chains from one sample, sequenced in a study of T cell repertoires in cytomegalovirus infection. TCRdb recomputed calls from the reads with MiXCR, one row per CDR3 protein. The sample yields around 210,000 distinct CDR3 sequences, around 6.6% seen once. The sequencing sample was made of PBMCs. These receptors originate from a human donor in good health (CMV status not recorded). Some clones in this sample may be carry-over from other donors' samples.

This clonotype was seen a few times. J is TRBJ1-1 and V is TRBV7-4; tentative D call: TRBD1 (5 bases). The CDR3 is 13 amino acids. Trimming left V 5 bases short and J 1 base short, with 8 bases between. CDR1 and CDR2 from the germline V gene are SGHVT and SQSDAQ. CDR3 loop: CASSGGWNTEAFF. The CDR3 DNA reads TGTGCCAGCAGCGGGGGGTGGAACACTGAAGCTTTCTTT.

The table lists this clonotype with many counts. The rearrangement links TRBV7-8 to TRBJ2-5, with TRBD2 matching over 8 bases. CDR3 size: 14 residues. V shed 8 bases, J shed 7 bases, and the junction held 12 bases outside the gene matches. Germline loops: CDR1 SGHVS, CDR2 FQNEAQ. CDR3 in DNA: TGTGCCAGCCTCGGGGGGGCCGGAGTCGGGACCCAGTACTTC. It encodes CASLGGAGVGTQYF.

This clonotype was counted many times. The V and J genes are TRBV7-2 and TRBJ2-5; possible D gene TRBD1, 5 bases. The CDR3 totals 14 residues. With 3 bases removed from V and 3 bases from J, the gap between germline ends came to 11 bases. Germline-derived CDR1 and CDR2 are SGHTA and FQGNSA. The CDR3 here is CASSFLSREETQYF. CDR3 bases: TGTGCCAGCAGCTTCCTATCCAGGGAAGAGACCCAGTACTTC.

Comment on this clonotype: Being one base from a much bigger clone, this may be a read error. The CDR3 region has the DNA TGCAGTGCTAGAGACTTGACAGGGTTCGCCTACGAGCGGTACTTC. Its protein is CSARDLTGFAYERYF. The chain combines TRBV20-1 with TRBJ2-7; 7 bases agree with TRBD1. Germline V lookup: CDR1 DFQATT, CDR2 SNEGSKA (reference sequence). The length of the CDR3 is 15 residues.

In the case of this clonotype: This may arise from a read error, as a much more abundant clone is one base away. J is TRBJ1-2 and V is TRBV20-1; 7 bases fit TRBD1. From germline, CDR1 is DFQATT and CDR2 SNEGSKA (reference sequence). The CDR3 length is 13 residues. CDR3: CSARLDRDGGYNF. The CDR3, as DNA: TGCAGTGCTAGACTCGACAGGGATGGTGGCTACAACTTC.

The table lists this clonotype with a few counts. The V gene is TRBV20-1, the J gene TRBJ2-3; D uncertain. The CDR3 spans 11 residues. CDR1 DFQATT and CDR2 SNEGSKA come from the germline V gene (reference sequence). Trimming removed 5 bases at V and 9 bases at J, with 12 bases between. CDR3 loop: CSAPMGTTQYF. The CDR3 nucleotides read TGCAGTGCTCCCATGGGAACCACGCAGTATTTT.

This clonotype was seen many times. This sequence joins TRBV7-9 and TRBJ2-1, with TRBD2 identical over 12 bases. J gave up 6 bases and V 2 bases, and 11 bases lay outside the gene matches. The CDR3 runs to 18 residues. From germline, CDR1 is SEHNR and CDR2 FQNEAQ (reference sequence). The CDR3 coding sequence is TGTGCCAGCAGCTTACCCCCGAGACTAGCGGGGGTTGGCAATGAGCAGTTCTTC. Translated, it gives CASSLPPRLAGVGNEQFF. Filled out from reference TRBV7-9 and TRBJ2-1, the complete variable domain reads DTGVSQNPRHKITKRGQNVTFRCDPISEHNRLYWYRQTLGQGPEFLTYFQNEAQLEKSRLLSDRFSAERPKGSFSTLEIQRTEQGDSAMYLCASSLPPRLAGVGNEQFFGPGTRLTVL.

There are many counts of this clonotype. The V gene is TRBV11-3, the J gene TRBJ2-3, with TRBD2 matching over 9 bases. This CDR3 has 16 amino acids. From germline, CDR1 is SGHNT and CDR2 YENEEA. V lost 5 bases, J lost 5 bases, and 11 bases stayed unmatched. The CDR3 nucleotides are TGTGCCAGCAGCCCTGGGACTAGCATTATTGGAGATACGCAGTATTTT. Translation: CASSPGTSIIGDTQYF. The entire variable domain, with the rest obtained from reference TRBV11-3 and TRBJ2-3, is as follows: EAGVVQSPRYKIIEKKQPVAFWCNPISGHNTLYWYLQNLGQGPELLIRYENEEAVDDSQLPKDRFSAERLKGVDSTLKIQPAELGDSAVYLCASSPGTSIIGDTQYFGPGTRLTVL.

In its sample, this clonotype was seen many times. The chain has TRBV5-1 and TRBJ2-5; D unresolved. There are 13 residues in the CDR3. Germline V gene lookup returns CDR1 SGHRS and CDR2 YFSETQ. V was cut by 0 bases and J by 1 base, with 4 bases left in between. CDR3: CASSLAIQETQYF. CDR3 nucleotides: TGCGCCAGCAGCTTGGCCATCCAAGAGACCCAGTACTTC.

This clonotype was picked up many times. The rearrangement uses TRBV7-2 and TRBJ1-4, with a tentative D call TRBD1 (6 bases). Per the germline V gene, CDR1 is SGHTA and CDR2 is FQGNSA. The CDR3 covers 18 residues. The germline V and J ends were trimmed by 1 base and 0 bases, with 15 bases remaining between them. The DNA for the CDR3 is TGTGCCAGCAGCTTAGAGAAAGGACAGACCGCAACTAATGAAAAACTGTTTTTT. It codes for CASSLEKGQTATNEKLFF.

This chain joins TRBV30 and TRBJ2-3, with TRBD1 identical over 11 bases. The CDR3 runs 14 residues. Germline assignment: CDR1 GTSNPN and CDR2 SVGIG (reference sequence). J gave up 2 bases and V 5 bases, and 3 bases lay outside the gene matches. The CDR3 is CAWGQGANTDTQYF. In nucleotides, the CDR3 is TGTGCCTGGGGACAGGGGGCAAACACAGATACGCAGTATTTT.

In this sample, this clonotype turned up many times. This rearrangement joins TRBV7-2 to TRBJ2-7; D may be TRBD1 (6 bases). The germline V gene encodes CDR1 SGHTA and CDR2 FQGNSA. The CDR3 is 16 residues long. The V and J ends lost 2 bases and 4 bases respectively, with 18 bases between them. The CDR3 is CASSLPPPGERYEQYF. DNA for the CDR3: TGTGCCAGCAGCTTACCCCCCCCAGGGGAAAGGTACGAGCAGTACTTC. Variable domain in full (rest from reference TRBV7-2 and TRBJ2-7): GAGVSQSPSNKVTEKGKDVELRCDPISGHTALYWYRQSLGQGLEFLIYFQGNSAPDKSGLPSDRFSAERTGGSVSTLTIQRTQQEDSAVYLCASSLPPPGERYEQYFGPGTRLTVT.

This clonotype showed up just once. V is TRBV30 and J is TRBJ2-7, with a possible D match to TRBD1 (5 bases). CDR1 and CDR2 (germline): GTSNPN, SVGIG (reference sequence). V was clipped by 1 base and J by 5 bases, with 12 bases between them. The length of the CDR3 is 13 residues. The CDR3, as DNA: TGTGCCTGGAGTGCAAGGGGAAGGGACGAGCAGTACGTC. It codes for CAWSARGRDEQYV.

This clonotype was found a few times. The rearrangement links TRBV6-2 or TRBV6-3 to TRBJ1-5; 9 bases are a match to TRBD1. V lost 2 bases to trimming and J lost 6 bases; unmatched junction nucleotides: 5. Germline V gene sequence: CDR1 MNHEY, CDR2 SVGEGT. The CDR3 has 15 amino acids. DNA for the CDR3: TGTGCCAGCAGTTACCCCGGACAGGGGACTCAGCCCCAGCATTTT. The encoded protein is CASSYPGQGTQPQHF.

This clonotype appeared a few times. The genes are TRBV7-9 and TRBJ1-6, with no clear D. Germline CDR1 and CDR2: SEHNR and FQNEAQ (reference sequence). V lost 3 bases, J lost 6 bases, and 12 bases lay in between. CDR3 length: 15 residues. In DNA, the CDR3 is TGTGCCAGCAGCTTGTCTTCAGGATTTAATTCACCCCTCCACTTT. It codes for CASSLSSGFNSPLHF.

V gene TRBV20-1 combines with J gene TRBJ1-1; D unclear. Germline V CDR1 and CDR2: DFQATT, SNEGSKA (reference sequence). The length of the CDR3 is 13 residues. Trimming shortened V by 5 bases and J by 1 base, and 11 bases separated the two germline ends. Here the CDR3 reads CSARRDGNTEAFF. Written as DNA, the CDR3 is TGCAGTGCTCGGAGAGACGGGAACACTGAAGCTTTCTTT.

There are many counts of this clonotype. The chain uses TRBV28 and TRBJ1-6, with 10 bases aligning to TRBD1. V was clipped by 3 bases and J by 10 bases; unmatched bases: 6. The germline gives CDR1 MDHEN, CDR2 SYDVKM. The CDR3 totals 15 residues. CDR3 sequence: CASSFGQGGGSPLHF. CDR3 bases: TGTGCCAGCAGTTTCGGACAGGGGGGAGGATCACCCCTCCACTTT.

The chain recombines TRBV12-3 or TRBV12-4 with TRBJ2-1; D is possibly TRBD2 (6 bases). Deletions cut 2 bases from V and 0 bases from J, with 8 bases between. The CDR3 is 15 residues long. The CDR3 coding sequence is TGTGCCAGCAGTTTATACGGGAGCTCCTACAATGAGCAGTTCTTC. This encodes CASSLYGSSYNEQFF.

This clonotype was detected a few times. This chain uses TRBV6-2 or TRBV6-3 with TRBJ2-6; D may be TRBD2 (6 bases). The CDR3 length is 16 residues. Germline CDR1 MNHEY, CDR2 SVGEGT. With 4 bases removed from V and 2 bases from J, the gap between germline ends came to 12 bases. Here the CDR3 DNA reads TGTGCCAGCAGTTCTCCGGGAGTTACTGGGGCCAACGTCCTGACTTTC. The encoded protein is CASSSPGVTGANVLTF.

This clonotype was observed at least ten times. V gene TRBV20-1 combines with J gene TRBJ2-7; 11 bases map to TRBD2. The trim removed 1 base at V and 5 bases at J, leaving 7 bases unmatched. CDR1 and CDR2 (germline): DFQATT, SNEGSKA (reference sequence). This CDR3 has 15 residues. CDR3 DNA sequence: TGCAGTGCTAGAGGACTAGCGGGGACAATCCACGAGCAGTACTTC. It specifies CSARGLAGTIHEQYF.

This clonotype was counted many times. The rearrangement joins TRBV25-1 to TRBJ2-1; no definite D call. The CDR3 totals 11 residues. V was trimmed by 7 bases and J by 4 bases, leaving 5 bases between them. Per the germline V gene, CDR1 is MGHDK and CDR2 is SYGVNS. DNA of the CDR3: TGTGCCAGCACACGTTACAATGAGCAGTTCTTC. Translating gives CASTRYNEQFF.

This clonotype was detected many times. The chain couples TRBV29-1 to TRBJ2-5; the D gene is possibly TRBD1 (6 bases). CDR1 and CDR2 from the germline V gene are SQVTM and ANQGSEA. This CDR3 has 12 residues. The ends were cut back, 1 base at V and 4 bases at J, with 7 bases in the middle. The CDR3 sequence: CSVEGRGETQYF. The DNA for the CDR3 is TGCAGCGTTGAAGGCAGGGGAGAGACCCAGTACTTC.

The table lists this clonotype with many counts. The chain couples TRBV4-3 to TRBJ2-1; D remains ambiguous. V lost 0 bases and J lost 4, with 4 bases in between. Germline V gives CDR1 LGHNA, CDR2 YSLEER. This CDR3 spans 13 amino acids. DNA for the CDR3: TGCGCCAGCAGCCAAGAGAGTTACAATGAGCAGTTCTTC. It specifies CASSQESYNEQFF.

This clonotype has at least ten counts. The chain couples TRBV7-2 to TRBJ2-1; 10 nucleotides match TRBD2. Germline assignment: CDR1 SGHTA and CDR2 FQGNSA. The CDR3 extends over 18 amino acids. V shed 3 bases and J 0 bases; nucleotides not matched to a gene: 8. This chain's CDR3 is CASSFWASGGYSYNEQFF. The CDR3 nucleotides read TGTGCCAGCAGCTTTTGGGCTAGCGGGGGATACTCCTACAATGAGCAGTTCTTC.

Ten or more counts support this clonotype. This chain links TRBV18 with TRBJ1-1, with a weak D call TRBD1 (5 bases). This CDR3 spans 17 amino acids. In germline, CDR1 is KGHSH, CDR2 LQKENI. Trimming shortened V by 1 base and J by 1 base, and 16 bases separated the two germline ends. CDR3 in amino acids: CASSPQPTALKNTEAFF. As DNA, the CDR3 is TGTGCCAGCTCACCACAACCGACAGCCTTAAAGAACACTGAAGCTTTCTTT.